This T cell receptor (beta chain) was profiled in a study of CD8 T cells in Susac syndrome. The CDR3 spans 15 residues. Losses at the gene ends were 0 bases for V and 8 bases for J; bases not matched to a gene: 5. Germline values: CDR1 SGHRS, CDR2 YFSETQ. TEMRA cells were FACS-enriched, while CD8+ and CD4+ T cells were negatively isolated. A quantity of about 0.5 to 1 ug RNA underwent reverse transcription using random hexamers. TCRdb itself ran the immunoSEQ multiplex PCR reads through MiXCR, one entry per CDR3 protein. Among 160,000 or so distinct CDR3 sequences, roughly 94% were seen once, and the ten largest hold 0.12%.

This TCR was sampled from a human donor with Susac syndrome. The chain carries TRBV5-1 and TRBJ1-6; 7 bases match TRBD1. The sequencing sample was made of CD4+ T cells from PBMCs. This chain's CDR3 is CASSLAEGADSPLHF. The CDR3 coding sequence is TGCGCCAGCAGCTTGGCCGAGGGGGCTGATTCACCCCTCCACTTT.